Listed here are 21 T cell receptor beta chains from one sample, sequenced in a study of shared clonotypes between healthy human individuals (dated by TCRdb to between 2020 and 2021). Libraries were prepared through the immunoSEQ multiplex PCR assay. TCRdb carries this immuneACCESS record with in-frame sequences only. Its versions omit some clonotypes, under half of them owing to an unresolved V gene in the studies checked, with the rest unexplained. The sample yields fewer than 1 million clones; 90% to 98% were counted once. The ten largest clones represent roughly 0.23% of the sample. CD8 naive samples were CD45RO-negative cells positively selected for CCR7, giving a CD45RA+CCR7+ population that excluded TemRA cells. Sequenced input: naive CD8+ T cells sorted from blood. The label giving this sample's cell subset or site can be read as: CD45RA+CCR7+. These receptor sequences come from a young man in good health.

This clone was seen a handful of times. This chain connects TRBV18 to TRBJ2-7, with D possibly being TRBD1 (5 bases). The CDR3 spans 13 residues. V lost 3 bases and J 5 bases, leaving 11 bases between the germline ends. Germline loops: CDR1 KGHSH, CDR2 LQKENI. Written as DNA, the CDR3 is TGTGCCAGCTCACCTCCTGACAGCAACGAGCAGTACTTC. Translation: CASSPPDSNEQYF.

The chain has TRBV7-8 and TRBJ2-7; D gene unclear. V lost 6 bases to trimming and J lost 4 bases, with 10 bases between them. Germline V CDR1 and CDR2: SGHVS, FQNEAQ. The CDR3 covers 12 residues. The CDR3 here is CASRLDRYEQYF. The CDR3 region has the DNA TGTGCCAGCAGACTCGACCGGTACGAGCAGTACTTC.

This clone was found a few times. Other DNA sequences in this specimen translate into the identical CDR3. The chain is built from TRBV27 and TRBJ2-3, with D perhaps TRBD2 (5 bases). The CDR3 spans 13 residues. Germline V gene sequence: CDR1 MNHEY, CDR2 SMNVEV (reference sequence). Trimming removed 3 bases from V and 6 bases from J, with 10 bases in between. Written as DNA, the CDR3 is TGTGCCAGCAGTTTCTTGGGAGCTGATACGCAGTATTTT. This translates into CASSFLGADTQYF.

This chain uses TRBV6-5 with TRBJ1-5; 9 bases map to TRBD1. The CDR3 has 13 amino acids. Germline CDR1 reads MNHEY; CDR2 reads SVGAGI. V lost 6 bases to trimming and J lost 11 bases; unmatched junction nucleotides: 8. The CDR3 spells CASSIGTGWTQHF. In nucleotides, the CDR3 is TGTGCCAGCAGCATCGGGACAGGGTGGACCCAGCATTTT.

V gene TRBV2 combines with J gene TRBJ1-3, with D uncertain. The CDR3 extends over 17 amino acids. V lost 6 bases and J lost 1, with 19 bases in between. CDR1 SNHLY and CDR2 FYNNEI come from the germline V gene. The CDR3 nucleotides are TGTGCCAGCAGGAGACGGACGGAGAATGGGTCTGGAAACACCATATATTTT. As protein: CASRRRTENGSGNTIYF.

V is TRBV5-1 and J is TRBJ2-3, with 10 bases that match TRBD2. The CDR3 is 16 residues long. The junction had 4 bases not matched to a gene; V was cut back by 3 bases and J by 0 bases. Germline V CDR1 and CDR2: SGHRS, YFSETQ. DNA of the CDR3: TGCGCCAGCAGCTACTGGACTAGCGGAAGCACAGATACGCAGTATTTT. Its protein is CASSYWTSGSTDTQYF.

The chain carries TRBV4-1 and TRBJ2-1; TRBD2 might be the D (5 bases). This CDR3 has 17 residues. V was cut by 1 base and J by 3 bases, with 16 bases left in between. Germline-derived CDR1 and CDR2 are MGHRA and YSYEKL. CDR3 DNA sequence: TGCGCCAGCAGCCAAGGGGTCTCGGGATTGGTCTACAATGAGCAGTTCTTC. It is translated as CASSQGVSGLVYNEQFF.

This rearrangement joins TRBV27 to TRBJ1-2; D remains unclear. The length of the CDR3 is 13 residues. Germline-derived CDR1 and CDR2 are MNHEY and SMNVEV (reference sequence). V gave up 2 bases and J gave up 11 bases, with 15 bases separating them. CDR3 sequence reads: CASSLKSGRTYTF. The CDR3 nucleotides are TGTGCCAGCAGTTTAAAGTCGGGCAGAACATACACCTTC.

The V call is TRBV6-5, the J call TRBJ1-5; D unresolved. The CDR3 totals 12 residues. V was trimmed by 6 bases and J by 0 bases, leaving 3 bases between them. The germline CDR1 and CDR2 sequences are MNHEY and SVGAGI. The CDR3 loop is CASSHSNQPQHF. DNA for the CDR3: TGTGCCAGCAGCCATAGCAATCAGCCCCAGCATTTT.

This chain connects TRBV9 to TRBJ2-3; 10 nucleotides align to TRBD2. Trimming took 0 bases from V and 5 from J; bases not matched to a gene: 12. Germline V gene sequence: CDR1 SGDLS, CDR2 YYNGEE. CDR3 length: 18 residues. Here the CDR3 DNA reads TGTGCCAGCAGCGTAGCTAAGCCTAGCGGGAGCGCGGAAGATACGCAGTATTTT. As protein: CASSVAKPSGSAEDTQYF.

The chain is built from TRBV7-8 and TRBJ2-7, with D tentatively TRBD2 (6 bases). The CDR3 covers 14 residues. The V gene's germline CDR1 is SGHVS and CDR2 FQNEAQ. The V end was cut by 1 base, the J end by 6 bases, with 13 bases between. As DNA, the CDR3 is TGTGCCAGCAGCTTAGAGGCGGGACTGCGCGAGCAGTACTTC. Its translation is CASSLEAGLREQYF.

In its sample, this clone was seen once. V gene TRBV9 combines with J gene TRBJ2-7; TRBD1 is a possible D gene (5 bases). From germline, CDR1 is SGDLS and CDR2 YYNGEE. The CDR3 is 14 amino acids. Trimming shortened V by 4 bases and J by 1 base, and 12 bases separated the two germline ends. The CDR3 loop is CASSLQTDSYEQYF. In nucleotides, the CDR3 is TGTGCCAGCAGCTTGCAGACAGATTCCTACGAGCAGTACTTC.

The chain is built from TRBV9 and TRBJ1-2; D is ambiguous. Between the trimmed V and J ends, which lost 7 bases and 3 bases, there was a span of 7 bases. Looked up from germline, CDR1 is SGDLS and CDR2 is YYNGEE. There are 11 residues in the CDR3. CDR3 amino acids: CASGAYYGYTF. CDR3 nucleotides: TGTGCCAGCGGCGCTTACTATGGCTACACCTTC. The full variable domain, rest sourced from reference TRBV9 and TRBJ1-2, is DSGVTQTPKHLITATGQRVTLRCSPRSGDLSVYWYQQSLDQGLQFLIQYYNGEERAKGNILERFSAQQFPDLHSELNLSSLELGDSALYFCASGAYYGYTFGSGTRLTVV.

The chain uses TRBV4-1 and TRBJ2-6; the D gene could be TRBD1 or TRBD2 (6 bases each). The CDR3 covers 16 residues. Germline values: CDR1 MGHRA, CDR2 YSYEKL. V was clipped by 4 bases and J by 0 bases, with 10 bases between them. DNA of the CDR3: TGCGCCAGCAGCCGTGGAGGGGGCTCTGGGGCCAACGTCCTGACTTTC. It encodes CASSRGGGSGANVLTF.

With respect to this clone: The same CDR3 also results from other DNA sequences found in this sample. The CDR3 reads CASSLSYNEQFF. In DNA, the CDR3 is TGTGCCAGCAGCCTTTCCTACAATGAGCAGTTCTTC. This chain joins TRBV9 and TRBJ2-1; D unclear. This CDR3 has 12 residues. Germline assignment: CDR1 SGDLS and CDR2 YYNGEE. V was pared by 4 bases and J by 1 base, with 3 bases between. Drawing the rest from reference TRBV9 and TRBJ2-1, the complete variable domain is DSGVTQTPKHLITATGQRVTLRCSPRSGDLSVYWYQQSLDQGLQFLIQYYNGEERAKGNILERFSAQQFPDLHSELNLSSLELGDSALYFCASSLSYNEQFFGPGTRLTVL.

The CDR3 nucleotides read TGTGCCAGCAGGGGACAGGAAACCTACGAGCAGTACTTC. Protein: CASRGQETYEQYF. V usage is TRBV18 and J usage is TRBJ2-7; 8 bases fit TRBD1. This CDR3 contains 13 residues. J lost 2 bases, V lost 8 bases, and 5 bases had no gene match. Germline-derived CDR1 and CDR2 are KGHSH and LQKENI.

This chain connects TRBV2 to TRBJ2-7; D gene ambiguous. Germline V CDR1 and CDR2: SNHLY, FYNNEI. The length of the CDR3 is 12 residues. V lost 4 bases and J lost 5, with 9 bases in between. The CDR3 here is CASSGLEDEQYF. CDR3 nucleotides: TGTGCCAGCAGTGGCCTAGAGGACGAGCAGTACTTC.

J is TRBJ1-5 and V is TRBV4-3; TRBD1 agrees at 7 bases. Germline CDR1 reads LGHNA; CDR2 reads YSLEER. The CDR3 spans 16 residues. J was trimmed by 7 bases and V by 0 bases; bases with no gene match: 9. CDR3 sequence: CASSQDRQGMRQPQHF. In DNA form, the CDR3 reads TGCGCCAGCAGCCAAGATCGACAGGGTATGCGCCAGCCCCAGCATTTT.

V and J are TRBV27 and TRBJ2-1; 7 bases agree with TRBD2. CDR3 size: 15 residues. Losses at the gene ends were 3 bases for V and 3 bases for J; bases not matched to a gene: 5. CDR1 and CDR2 (germline): MNHEY, SMNVEV (reference sequence). Here the CDR3 reads CASSLAGVLYNEQFF. CDR3 DNA: TGTGCCAGCAGTTTGGCGGGAGTTCTCTACAATGAGCAGTTCTTC.

The CDR3 coding sequence is TGTGCCAGCAGTTTAAGGGACAGGTACGTCTCCTACGAGCAGTACTTC. It codes for CASSLRDRYVSYEQYF. This chain uses TRBV28 with TRBJ2-7; 8 bases fit TRBD1. The V and J ends lost 2 bases and 0 bases, in that order; junction bases with no gene match: 6. CDR1 and CDR2 (germline): MDHEN, SYDVKM. The CDR3 is made up of 16 amino acids.

The gene calls are TRBV7-8 and TRBJ2-1; no definite D call. The CDR3 length is 14 residues. V lost 5 bases to trimming and J lost 5 bases, with 13 bases between them. Germline-derived CDR1 and CDR2 are SGHVS and FQNEAQ. CDR3 residues: CASSPHGLNNEQFF. The CDR3 nucleotides are TGTGCCAGCAGCCCGCACGGCCTAAACAATGAGCAGTTCTTC.